These 2 T cell receptor beta chains came from one sample sequenced in a study of T cells in Graves' hyperthyroidism and ophthalmopathy. It was RNA transcripts that yielded the amplified TCR beta CDR3 regions. With the HTBI primer set, the TCR CDR3 went through a first round of RT-PCR. A single record per CDR3 protein comes from TCRdb applying MiXCR to the multiplex PCR reads. Found here are 45,000 to 50,000 distinct CDR3 sequences, around half of them singletons; the top ten hold roughly 32%. Sequencing used peripheral blood or thyroid tissue (not recorded which). The receptors here all came from a woman aged 50 to 65 with Graves' hyperthyroidism.

This chain joins TRBV2 and TRBJ2-7, with D possibly matching TRBD1 (6 bases). Germline values: CDR1 SNHLY, CDR2 FYNNEI. V lost 1 base, J lost 5 bases, and 12 bases lay in between. This CDR3 is 14 amino acids long. CDR3 sequence reads: CASSEVGAWNEQYF. The CDR3 nucleotides read TGTGCCAGCAGTGAAGTGGGGGCTTGGAACGAGCAGTACTTC.

This clonotype appeared many times. This rearrangement joins TRBV5-8 to TRBJ1-2; 7 bases align to TRBD1. Germline V CDR1 and CDR2: SGHTS, YDEGEE. The ends lost 1 base at V and 8 bases at J; junction bases unmatched: 8. CDR3 length: 14 residues. CDR3 protein: CASSLSGGPDGYTF. DNA of the CDR3: TGTGCCAGCAGCTTGTCAGGGGGGCCTGACGGCTACACCTTC.